Detailed here is one T cell receptor beta chain. What this receptor recognizes is not known. Nothing much larger sits one base from this clone, and base qualities are not available. The sample comes from a study of memory CD8 T cells in hepatitis C reinfection (dated by TCRdb to about 2017). Describing the broader study: Of the five donors, three spontaneously resolved two consecutive HCV infections, and two cleared a primary infection but developed chronic infection after reinfection. Between the late 2000s and the early 2010s, five reinfection cases that had stored pre-reinfection samples were identified. A case counted as HCV reinfection when an HCV RNA test came back positive after two negative tests taken at least 60 days apart. Pre-reinfection samples were collected between 55 and 20 weeks before reinfection was detected. In five donors, the study followed the TCR beta repertoire of virus-specific CD8 T cells over time through an HCV reinfection episode. In the reinfection study, participants who had previously resolved an HCV infection were followed up every 3 months.

Libraries were built with the immunoSEQ multiplex PCR assay. Genomic DNA was extracted from the sorted cells, and the TCR beta V, D and J regions were sequenced using the automated high-throughput method of Adaptive Biotechnologies. CDR3 regions were amplified with a two-step, bias-controlled multiplex PCR. Amplified TCR beta libraries were sequenced on an Illumina instrument. The source study handled its data this way. Demultiplexed reads were processed to reduce amplification and sequencing bias, and CDR3 sequences were assigned to gene families using the IMGT database. ImmunoSEQ software version 2.0 was used to analyze repertoire data. Clonotype lists were filtered to remove out-of-frame sequences and sequences containing stop codons in the CDR3. Clonotypes with a frequency below 0.01% were excluded because such low-frequency clonotypes corresponded to less than one cell. To get richness, observed richness was divided by input cell number, while evenness came from dividing Shannon entropy by log observed richness. Repertoire diversity and similarity between time points were quantified using Simpson diversity and Morisita-Horn overlap indices. Clonotypes were sorted into dominant (>1%), sub-dominant (0.5-0.99%), low abundance (0.1-0.49%) or lowest abundance (<0.1%) groups. The germline index was obtained by subtracting total nucleotide additions from total CDR3 length and then dividing the result by total CDR3 length. TCRdb retrieved this table from immuneACCESS and kept in-frame rearrangements only. Not all clones are present; in checked studies, unresolved V genes account for under half, and no reason is known for the remainder. V and J calls and clone size are as listed in that table; D and trimming were resolved from the DNA. The sample table lists over 50,000 clones, roughly 91% of them with a count of one. About 1% of the sample rests with the top ten.

Per the germline V gene, LGHNA is the CDR1 and YNFKEQ is the CDR2. The junction shows trimming of 3 bases on V and 2 bases on J, and the gene matches do not reach 4 bases of it. The CDR3 measures 16 amino acids from cysteine to phenylalanine. Only the CDR3 DNA stays, 48 bases, in frame from base 1. Overall study outcomes, separate from this receptor: Because only a few donors were included, definitive conclusions about public clonotypes linked to secondary clearance were beyond the reach of the study.

Per the publication, the time point label means: pre-reinfection, 55 to 20 weeks before reinfection detection. The sorted cells were sequenced directly ex vivo, without any in vitro expansion ahead of TCR sequencing. Donors were people who inject drugs enrolled in the Montreal Acute Hepatitis C Cohort Study (HEPCO) in Canada. As controls, total naive CD8 T cells were sorted as viable CD3+ CD8+ CD45RO- cells from a couple of donors at all three reinfection time points. Before sorting, cryopreserved peripheral blood mononuclear cells were thawed and CD8 T cells were purified from those thawed cells. Negative selection with the MACS CD8+ T cell Isolation Kit was used to enrich CD8 T cells. A BD FACSAria II sorter with FACSDiva software was used for cell sorting, and FlowJo was used for data analysis.

The sequence came from a man aged 18 to 30 with hepatitis C virus infection. The rearrangement joined TRBV4-2 to TRBJ2-3, and 11 junctional nucleotides match TRBD2. Sequenced sample: naive CD8+ T cells sorted from blood. Interpreted using the paper, the cell subset or site label stands for: total naive CD8+CD45RO- T cells. Read as DNA, the sequence is TGTGCCAGCAGCCAGGTTAGCGGGAGGGACACAGATACGCAGTATTTT. Its coded protein is CASSQVSGRDTDTQYF.